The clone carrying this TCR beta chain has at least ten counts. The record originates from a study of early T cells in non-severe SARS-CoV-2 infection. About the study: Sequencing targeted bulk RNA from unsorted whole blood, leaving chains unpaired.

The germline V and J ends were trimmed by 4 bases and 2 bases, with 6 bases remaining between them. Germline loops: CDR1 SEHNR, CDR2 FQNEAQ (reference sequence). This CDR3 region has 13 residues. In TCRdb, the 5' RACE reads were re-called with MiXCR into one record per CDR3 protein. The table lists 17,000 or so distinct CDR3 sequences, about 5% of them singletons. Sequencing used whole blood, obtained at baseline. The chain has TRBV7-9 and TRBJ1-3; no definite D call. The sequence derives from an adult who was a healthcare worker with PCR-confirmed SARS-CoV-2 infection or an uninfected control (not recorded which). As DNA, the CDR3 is TGTGCCAGCAGCTACAACACTGGAAACACCATATATTTT. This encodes CASSYNTGNTIYF.